The 4 T cell receptor beta chains presented below share a single source sample, sequenced in a study of response to subunit inactivated influenza vaccine. TCRdb used MiXCR to reprocess the RT-PCR reads, holding one entry per CDR3 protein. This sample has about 650,000 distinct CDR3 sequences; more than 15% occur once, and the top ten carry about 9.9%. The starting material was PBMCs from blood, obtained less than 13 days after vaccination. Receptor source: a man aged 50-60 years who received an inactivated influenza vaccine.

The rearrangement links TRBV6-2 or TRBV6-3 to TRBJ1-2; no clear D. Trimming removed 7 bases from V and 7 bases from J, with 19 bases in between. Germline V gene lookup returns CDR1 MNHEY and CDR2 SVGEGT. This CDR3 comprises 14 residues. The CDR3 DNA follows: TGTGCCAGCACCCAGTTTGCAGTGTTGGGTGGCTACACCTTC. Translating it yields CASTQFAVLGGYTF.

J is TRBJ1-2 and V is TRBV28; D ambiguous. CDR3 length: 12 residues. Trimming pared 5 bases from V and 8 bases from J, leaving 12 bases between. Germline V lookup: CDR1 MDHEN, CDR2 SYDVKM. In nucleotides, the CDR3 is TGTGCCAGCAGTCCCGGGTTTGGGGGCTACACCTTC. It translates to CASSPGFGGYTF.

As concerns this clonotype: This clone may be a read error of a much larger clone one base away. This likely comes from a read error, as the CDR3 has no conserved phenylalanine or tryptophan at its end. The gene calls are TRBV5-1 and TRBJ2-3, with D possibly TRBD2 on 5 matching bases. V lost 2 bases, J lost 3 bases, and 10 bases lay in between. Germline CDR1 and CDR2: SGHRS and YFSETQ. CDR3 length equals 14 residues. CDR3 loop: CASSFSSRTDTQYL. The CDR3 bases are TGCGCCAGCAGCTTCTCTAGCAGGACAGATACGCAGTATTTA.

This sequence joins TRBV10-3 and TRBJ2-7; D may be TRBD1 (5 bases). The CDR3 has 12 amino acids. Trimming removed 10 bases at V and 2 bases at J, with 12 bases between. The germline gives CDR1 ENHRY, CDR2 SYGVKD. CDR3 DNA sequence: TGTGCCACCCAACAGGAAGCCTACGAGCAGTACTTC. It is translated as CATQQEAYEQYF.